This T cell receptor beta chain derives from a study of T cells in Graves' hyperthyroidism and ophthalmopathy. Study-wide findings and caveats: Blood also showed most of the thyroid clonotypes that were expanded above 0.001. Separating ophthalmopathy from stable hyperthyroidism was achieved by a 13 V-J model.

This CDR3 has 13 amino acids. Germline V CDR1 and CDR2: SGHVS, FNYEAQ. Trimming took off 3 bases at V and 3 bases at J, with 8 bases between the two ends. Note on this clonotype: Its matching antigen is unknown.

Patients with uncontrolled infections, other autoimmune diseases, pregnancy or lactation were excluded. Initially, at the first diagnosis of hyperthyroidism and before any ophthalmopathy symptoms, blood was sampled. Amplification targeted TCR beta CDR3 regions from RNA transcripts. TCR CDR3 underwent first-round RT-PCR with the HTBI primer set. Each CDR3 protein gets one entry after TCRdb re-called the multiplex PCR reads with MiXCR. The sample carries around 350,000 distinct CDR3 sequences, roughly 15% recorded once. The chain links TRBV7-6 to TRBJ1-1; D uncertain. The TCR originated in a woman in her twenties or thirties with Graves' hyperthyroidism that later progressed to Graves' ophthalmopathy. Sequenced input: blood. The CDR3 coding sequence is TGTGCCAGCAGCTTCGAACCGTACACTGAAGCTTTCTTT. Residues: CASSFEPYTEAFF.